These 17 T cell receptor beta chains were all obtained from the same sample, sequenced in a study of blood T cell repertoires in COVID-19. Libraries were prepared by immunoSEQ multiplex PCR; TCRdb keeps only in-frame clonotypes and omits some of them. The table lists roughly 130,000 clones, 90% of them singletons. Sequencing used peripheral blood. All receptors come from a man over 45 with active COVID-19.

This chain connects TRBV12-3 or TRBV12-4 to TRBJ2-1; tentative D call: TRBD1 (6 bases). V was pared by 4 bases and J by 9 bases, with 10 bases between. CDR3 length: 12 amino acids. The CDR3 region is CASSSGVGEQFF. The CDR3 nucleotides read TGTGCCAGCAGTTCAGGGGTGGGTGAGCAGTTCTTC.

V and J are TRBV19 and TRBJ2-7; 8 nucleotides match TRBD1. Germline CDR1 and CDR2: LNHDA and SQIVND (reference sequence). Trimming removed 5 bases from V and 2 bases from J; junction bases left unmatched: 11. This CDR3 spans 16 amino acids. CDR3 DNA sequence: TGTGCCAGTAGTCCACAAAACAGGGGGGAAGCCTACGAGCAGTACTTC. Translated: CASSPQNRGEAYEQYF.

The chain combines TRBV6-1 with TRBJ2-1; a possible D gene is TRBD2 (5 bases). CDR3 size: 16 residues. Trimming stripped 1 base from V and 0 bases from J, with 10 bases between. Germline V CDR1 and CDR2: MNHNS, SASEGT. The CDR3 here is CASSEEEVSSYNEQFF. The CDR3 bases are TGTGCCAGCAGTGAAGAGGAGGTCAGCTCCTACAATGAGCAGTTCTTC.

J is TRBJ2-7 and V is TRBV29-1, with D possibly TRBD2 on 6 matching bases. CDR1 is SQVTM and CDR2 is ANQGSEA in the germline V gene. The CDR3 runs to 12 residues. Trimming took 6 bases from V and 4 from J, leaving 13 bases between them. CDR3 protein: CSVTRLGYEQYF. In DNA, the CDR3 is TGCAGCGTAACTCGACTAGGGTACGAGCAGTACTTC.

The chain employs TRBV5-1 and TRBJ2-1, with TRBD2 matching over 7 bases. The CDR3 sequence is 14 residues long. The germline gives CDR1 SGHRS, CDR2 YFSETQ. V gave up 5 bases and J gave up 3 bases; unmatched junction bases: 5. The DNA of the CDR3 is TGCGCCAGCAGGCTAGCGGAACGCTACAATGAGCAGTTCTTC. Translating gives CASRLAERYNEQFF. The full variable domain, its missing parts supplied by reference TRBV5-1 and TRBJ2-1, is KAGVTQTPRYLIKTRGQQVTLSCSPISGHRSVSWYQQTPGQGLQFLFEYFSETQRNKGNFPGRFSGRQFSNSRSEMNVSTLELGDSALYLCASRLAERYNEQFFGPGTRLTVL.

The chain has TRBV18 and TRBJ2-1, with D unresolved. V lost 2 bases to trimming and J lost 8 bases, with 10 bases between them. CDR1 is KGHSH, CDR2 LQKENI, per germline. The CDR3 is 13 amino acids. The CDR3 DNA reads TGTGCCAGCTCACCAAACAAAGTCCATGAGCAGTTCTTC. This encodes CASSPNKVHEQFF. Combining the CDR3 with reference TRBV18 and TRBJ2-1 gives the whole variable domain NAGVMQNPRHLVRRRGQEARLRCSPMKGHSHVYWYRQLPEEGLKFMVYLQKENIIDESGMPKERFSAEFPKEGPSILRIQQVVRGDSAAYFCASSPNKVHEQFFGPGTRLTVL.

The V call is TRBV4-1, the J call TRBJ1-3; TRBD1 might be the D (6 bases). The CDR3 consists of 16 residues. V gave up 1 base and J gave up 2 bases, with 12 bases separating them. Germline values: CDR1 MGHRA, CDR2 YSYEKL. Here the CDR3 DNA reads TGCGCCAGCAGCCAAGGGCAGGGGATTGCTGGAAACACCATATATTTT. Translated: CASSQGQGIAGNTIYF.

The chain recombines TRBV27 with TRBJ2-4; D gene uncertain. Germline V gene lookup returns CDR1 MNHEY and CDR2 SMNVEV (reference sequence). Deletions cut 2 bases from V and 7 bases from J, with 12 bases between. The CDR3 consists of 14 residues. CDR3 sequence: CASSLNDGHNIQYF. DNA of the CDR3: TGTGCCAGCAGTTTAAATGATGGCCACAACATTCAGTACTTC.

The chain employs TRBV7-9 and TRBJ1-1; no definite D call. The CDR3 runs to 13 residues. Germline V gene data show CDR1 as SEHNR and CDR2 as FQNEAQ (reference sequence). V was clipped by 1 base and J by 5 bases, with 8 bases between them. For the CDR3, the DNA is TGTGCCAGCAGCTTAGTCGATGAGACTGAAGCTTTCTTT. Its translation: CASSLVDETEAFF.

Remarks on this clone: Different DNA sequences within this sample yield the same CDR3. This CDR3 reads CASSSKTGNYGYTF. The CDR3 nucleotides are TGTGCCAGCAGCTCCAAGACAGGGAACTATGGCTACACCTTC. The chain uses TRBV7-2 and TRBJ1-2; 7 bases map to TRBD1. Germline V lookup: CDR1 SGHTA, CDR2 FQGNSA. The CDR3 totals 14 residues. V lost 4 bases, J lost 2 bases, and 4 bases stayed unmatched.

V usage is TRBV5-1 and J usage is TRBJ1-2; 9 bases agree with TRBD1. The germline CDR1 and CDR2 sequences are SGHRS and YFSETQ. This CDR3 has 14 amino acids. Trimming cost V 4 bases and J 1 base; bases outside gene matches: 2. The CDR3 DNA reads TGCGCCAGCAGCCAGGGACAGGGTAACTATGGCTACACCTTC. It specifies CASSQGQGNYGYTF.

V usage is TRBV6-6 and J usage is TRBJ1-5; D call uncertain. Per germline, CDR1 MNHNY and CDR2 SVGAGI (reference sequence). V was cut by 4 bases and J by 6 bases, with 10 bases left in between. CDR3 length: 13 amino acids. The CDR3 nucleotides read TGTGCCAGCAGTTCCGACACGGTTCAGCCCCAGCATTTT. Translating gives CASSSDTVQPQHF.

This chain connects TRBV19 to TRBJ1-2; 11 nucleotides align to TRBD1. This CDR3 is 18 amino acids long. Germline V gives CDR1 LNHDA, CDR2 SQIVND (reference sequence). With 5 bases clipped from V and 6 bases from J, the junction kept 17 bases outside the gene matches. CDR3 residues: CASSALAGTGGYSDGYTF. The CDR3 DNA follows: TGTGCCAGTAGTGCCCTTGCTGGGACAGGGGGATATAGTGATGGCTACACCTTC.

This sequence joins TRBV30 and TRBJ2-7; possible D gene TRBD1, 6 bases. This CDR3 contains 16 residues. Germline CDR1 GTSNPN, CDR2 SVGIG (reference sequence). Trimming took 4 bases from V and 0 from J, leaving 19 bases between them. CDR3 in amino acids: CAWTPTGTLSSYEQYV. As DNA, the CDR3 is TGTGCCTGGACGCCGACCGGGACACTGAGCTCCTACGAGCAGTACGTC.

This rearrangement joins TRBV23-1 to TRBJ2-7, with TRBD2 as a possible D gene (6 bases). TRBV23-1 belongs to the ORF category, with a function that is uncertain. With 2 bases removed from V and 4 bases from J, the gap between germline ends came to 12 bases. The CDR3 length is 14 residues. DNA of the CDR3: TGCGCCAGCAGTCAAACCGGGAGTTTATACGAGCAGTACGTC. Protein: CASSQTGSLYEQYV.

The DNA of the CDR3 is TGCGCCAGCAGCAGATTGGCCCAAACTGAAGCTTTCTTT. Encoded protein: CASSRLAQTEAFF. This rearrangement joins TRBV5-1 to TRBJ1-1; D gene ambiguous. This CDR3 has 13 residues. CDR1 SGHRS and CDR2 YFSETQ come from the germline V gene. Trimming took 4 bases from V and 5 from J, leaving 12 bases between them.

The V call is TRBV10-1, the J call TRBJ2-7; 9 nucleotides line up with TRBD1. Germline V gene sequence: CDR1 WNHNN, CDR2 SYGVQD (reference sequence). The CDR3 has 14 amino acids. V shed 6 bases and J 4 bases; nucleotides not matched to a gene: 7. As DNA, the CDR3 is TGCGCCAGCAGCGTGGGACAGGGTGCGTACGAGCAGTACTTC. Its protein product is CASSVGQGAYEQYF.